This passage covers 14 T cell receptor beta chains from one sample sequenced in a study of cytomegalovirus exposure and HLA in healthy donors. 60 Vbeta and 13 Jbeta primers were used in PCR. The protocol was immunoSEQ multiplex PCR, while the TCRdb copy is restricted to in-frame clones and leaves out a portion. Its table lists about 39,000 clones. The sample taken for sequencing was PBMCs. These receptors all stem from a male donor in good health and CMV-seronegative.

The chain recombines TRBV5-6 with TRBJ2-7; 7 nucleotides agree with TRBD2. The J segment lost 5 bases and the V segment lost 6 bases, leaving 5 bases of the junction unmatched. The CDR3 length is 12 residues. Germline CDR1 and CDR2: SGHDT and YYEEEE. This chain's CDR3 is CASNLGGNEQYF. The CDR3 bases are TGTGCCAGCAATCTGGGGGGGAACGAGCAGTACTTC.

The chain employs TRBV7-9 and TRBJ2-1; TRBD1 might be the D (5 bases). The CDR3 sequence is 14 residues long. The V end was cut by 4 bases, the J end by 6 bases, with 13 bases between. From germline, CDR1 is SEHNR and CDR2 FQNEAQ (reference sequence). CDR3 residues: CASSSDKEINEQFF. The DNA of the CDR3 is TGTGCCAGCAGCTCGGACAAGGAAATCAATGAGCAGTTCTTC.

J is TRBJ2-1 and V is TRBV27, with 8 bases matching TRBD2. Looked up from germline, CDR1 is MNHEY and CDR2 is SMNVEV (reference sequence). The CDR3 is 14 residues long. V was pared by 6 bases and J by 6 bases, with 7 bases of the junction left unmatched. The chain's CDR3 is CASSPPGLGNEQFF. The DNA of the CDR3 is TGTGCCAGCAGCCCCCCGGGACTAGGCAATGAGCAGTTCTTC.

The CDR3 DNA is TGTGCCAGTCGATCGGGGGAGGAAGCTTTCTTT. This translates into CASRSGEEAFF. The chain couples TRBV7-9 to TRBJ1-1, with D possibly being TRBD1 (5 bases). With 9 bases removed from V and 8 bases from J, the gap between germline ends came to 13 bases. CDR3 size: 11 residues. Germline V gene lookup returns CDR1 SEHNR and CDR2 FQNEAQ (reference sequence). Together with reference TRBV7-9 and TRBJ1-1, the CDR3 gives the full variable domain: DTGVSQNPRHKITKRGQNVTFRCDPISEHNRLYWYRQTLGQGPEFLTYFQNEAQLEKSRLLSDRFSAERPKGSFSTLEIQRTEQGDSAMYLCASRSGEEAFFGQGTRLTVV.

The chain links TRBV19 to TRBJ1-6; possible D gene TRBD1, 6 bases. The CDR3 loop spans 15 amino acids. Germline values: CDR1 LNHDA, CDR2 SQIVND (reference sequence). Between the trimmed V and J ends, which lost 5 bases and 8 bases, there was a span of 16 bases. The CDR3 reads CASSPFRDKYSPLHF. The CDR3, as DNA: TGTGCCAGTAGTCCCTTCCGGGACAAGTATTCACCCCTCCACTTT.

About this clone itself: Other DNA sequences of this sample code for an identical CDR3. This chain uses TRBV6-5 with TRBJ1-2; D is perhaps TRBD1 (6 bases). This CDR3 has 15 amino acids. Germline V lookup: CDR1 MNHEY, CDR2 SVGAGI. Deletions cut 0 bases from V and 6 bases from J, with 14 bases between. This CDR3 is CASSYSLAGVNGYTF. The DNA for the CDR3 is TGTGCCAGCAGTTACTCCCTCGCAGGGGTAAATGGCTACACCTTC.

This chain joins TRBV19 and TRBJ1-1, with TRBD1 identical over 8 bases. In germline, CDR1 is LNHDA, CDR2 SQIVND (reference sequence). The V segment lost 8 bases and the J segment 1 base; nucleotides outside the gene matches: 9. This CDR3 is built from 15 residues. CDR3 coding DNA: TGTGCCAGTGCGAACCCCGGGACAGGGAACACTGAAGCTTTCTTT. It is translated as CASANPGTGNTEAFF.

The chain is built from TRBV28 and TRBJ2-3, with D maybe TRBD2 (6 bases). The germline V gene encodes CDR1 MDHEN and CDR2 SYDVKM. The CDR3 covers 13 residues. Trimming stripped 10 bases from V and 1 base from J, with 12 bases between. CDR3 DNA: TGTGCCATACAATGGGGGGGCACAGATACGCAGTATTTT. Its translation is CAIQWGGTDTQYF.

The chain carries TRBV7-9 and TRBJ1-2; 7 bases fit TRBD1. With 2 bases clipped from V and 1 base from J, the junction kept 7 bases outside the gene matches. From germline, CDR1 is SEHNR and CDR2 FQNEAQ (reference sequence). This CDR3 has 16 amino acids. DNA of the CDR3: TGTGCCAGCAGCTTAATTGTGGGACAGTTTAACTATGGCTACACCTTC. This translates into CASSLIVGQFNYGYTF.

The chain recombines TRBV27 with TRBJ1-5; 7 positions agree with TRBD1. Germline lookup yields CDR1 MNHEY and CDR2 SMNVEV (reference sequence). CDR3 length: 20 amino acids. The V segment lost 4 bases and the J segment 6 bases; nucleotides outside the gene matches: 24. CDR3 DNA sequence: TGTGCCAGCAGTTCGTTAAGAGTCAAAACCGGGACAGCCCCGTCTCAGCCCCAGCATTTT. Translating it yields CASSSLRVKTGTAPSQPQHF.

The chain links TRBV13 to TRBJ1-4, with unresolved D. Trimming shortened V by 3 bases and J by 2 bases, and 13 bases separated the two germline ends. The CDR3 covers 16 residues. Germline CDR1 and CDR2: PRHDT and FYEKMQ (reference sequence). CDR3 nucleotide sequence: TGTGCCAGCAGCTTCGGGAGCCGAGCGACTAATGAAAAACTGTTTTTT. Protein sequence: CASSFGSRATNEKLFF.

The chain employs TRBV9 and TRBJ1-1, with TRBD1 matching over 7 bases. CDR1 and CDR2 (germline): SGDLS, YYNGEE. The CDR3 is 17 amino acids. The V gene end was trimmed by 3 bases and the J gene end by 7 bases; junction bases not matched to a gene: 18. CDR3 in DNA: TGTGCCAGCAGCGAGTCGCCCTGGACCAGGGGGTTAGGTGAAGCTTTCTTT. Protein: CASSESPWTRGLGEAFF.

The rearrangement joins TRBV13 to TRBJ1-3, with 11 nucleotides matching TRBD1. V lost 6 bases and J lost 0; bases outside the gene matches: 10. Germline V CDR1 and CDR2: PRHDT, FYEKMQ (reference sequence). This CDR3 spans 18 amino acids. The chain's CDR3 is CASRYGQGALSSGNTIYF. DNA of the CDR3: TGTGCCAGCAGATATGGACAGGGGGCCCTCTCCTCTGGAAACACCATATATTTT.

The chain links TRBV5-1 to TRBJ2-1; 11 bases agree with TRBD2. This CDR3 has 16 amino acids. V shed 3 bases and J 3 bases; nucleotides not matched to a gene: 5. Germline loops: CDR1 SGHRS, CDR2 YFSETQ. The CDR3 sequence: CASSYSGTSGYNEQFF. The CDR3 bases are TGCGCCAGCAGCTACTCAGGGACTAGCGGCTACAATGAGCAGTTCTTC.